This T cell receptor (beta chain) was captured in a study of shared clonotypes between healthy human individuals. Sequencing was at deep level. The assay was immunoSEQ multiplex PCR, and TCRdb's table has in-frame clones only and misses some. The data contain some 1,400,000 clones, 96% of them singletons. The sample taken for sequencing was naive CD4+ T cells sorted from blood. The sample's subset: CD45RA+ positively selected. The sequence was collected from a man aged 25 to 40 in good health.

The CDR3 DNA is TGTGCCAGCAGCTTGGCACAGATGAACACCGGGGAGCTGTTTTTT. It is translated as CASSLAQMNTGELFF. This chain connects TRBV5-4 to TRBJ2-2, with D unclear. The CDR3 spans 15 residues. Trimming left V 0 bases short and J 1 base short, with 7 bases between. Germline CDR1 reads SGHNT; CDR2 reads YYREEE (reference sequence).